Each of the 20 T cell receptor beta chains below was sequenced from the same sample in a study of tumour-infiltrating T cells in Burkitt lymphoma. Assay: immunoSEQ multiplex PCR; the TCRdb copy retains only in-frame clones and omits some. The sample lists around 48,000 clones, around 31% occurring once. The sequenced sample was tumor tissue. These receptors were collected from a human donor with Burkitt lymphoma.

J is TRBJ1-4 and V is TRBV7-9; 9 nucleotides align to TRBD1. V dropped 1 base and J dropped 5; count of bases not matched to a gene: 14. There are 19 residues in the CDR3. Germline CDR1 is SEHNR and CDR2 is FQNEAQ (reference sequence). CDR3 sequence: CASSLGRGQGVYANEKLFF. The DNA of the CDR3 is TGTGCCAGCAGCTTAGGAAGGGGACAGGGAGTGTATGCAAATGAAAAACTGTTTTTT.

V is TRBV5-4 and J is TRBJ2-3, with TRBD1 matching 8 bases. The CDR3 is made up of 13 amino acids. Germline V gene sequence: CDR1 SGHNT, CDR2 YYREEE (reference sequence). Trimming took 3 bases from V and 3 from J; bases not matched to a gene: 0. The CDR3 DNA is TGTGCCAGCAGCTGGACAGGGACAGATACGCAGTATTTT. It translates to CASSWTGTDTQYF. Using reference TRBV5-4 and TRBJ2-3 for the parts outside the CDR3, the full variable domain is ETGVTQSPTHLIKTRGQQVTLRCSSQSGHNTVSWYQQALGQGPQFIFQYYREEENGRGNFPPRFSGLQFPNYSSELNVNALELDDSALYLCASSWTGTDTQYFGPGTRLTVL.

The V and J genes are TRBV4-3 and TRBJ2-7, with a tentative D call TRBD1 (6 bases). The CDR3 spans 15 residues. Trimming pared 4 bases from V and 1 base from J, leaving 14 bases between. In germline, CDR1 is LGHNA, CDR2 YSLEER. The DNA for the CDR3 is TGCGCCAGCAGCCCCTCCTCGAGGGGGTCCTACGAGCAGTACTTC. It codes for CASSPSSRGSYEQYF.

The chain has TRBV18 and TRBJ2-5; no definite D call. The ends were cut back, 3 bases at V and 1 base at J, with 6 bases in the middle. Germline-derived CDR1 and CDR2 are KGHSH and LQKENI. The CDR3 length is 13 residues. The CDR3 DNA reads as TGTGCCAGCTCACCTGACACCCAAGAGACCCAGTACTTC. It codes for CASSPDTQETQYF.

This clone was counted a few times. CDR3 amino acids: CASSQVGQTQLFF. The CDR3 DNA reads as TGTGCCAGCAGCCAAGTGGGACAGACTCAACTGTTTTTT. The V and J genes are TRBV14 and TRBJ1-4; 7 nucleotides line up with TRBD1. Germline CDR1 is SGHDN and CDR2 is FVKESK. V shed 1 base, J shed 12 bases, and the junction held 5 bases outside the gene matches. The CDR3 spans 13 residues.

This clone occurred a few times. The rearrangement links TRBV27 to TRBJ2-2; the D is unclear. The V end was cut by 5 bases, the J end by 6 bases, with 13 bases between. This CDR3 is built from 14 residues. Germline lookup yields CDR1 MNHEY and CDR2 SMNVEV (reference sequence). As DNA, the CDR3 is TGTGCCAGCAGTCCCAGGACGTATTCCGGGGAGCTGTTTTTT. As protein: CASSPRTYSGELFF.

The V gene is TRBV5-1, the J gene TRBJ2-5; no definite D call. The germline V gene has CDR1 SGHRS and CDR2 YFSETQ. The CDR3 has 15 residues. The V end lost 2 bases, the J end lost 5 bases, and 16 bases lay between the germline ends. CDR3 in DNA: TGCGCCAGCAGCTTCCAGGCTGGCTCCGGGGAGACCCAGTACTTC. Translated: CASSFQAGSGETQYF.

The rearrangement uses TRBV25-1 and TRBJ2-7, with D perhaps being TRBD1 or TRBD2 (6 bases each). Germline V gene data show CDR1 as MGHDK and CDR2 as SYGVNS. The CDR3 sequence is 14 residues long. V was trimmed by 7 bases and J by 2 bases, leaving 15 bases between them. Here the CDR3 reads CASNAEGGAYEQYF. CDR3 DNA: TGTGCCAGCAATGCGGAGGGGGGAGCCTACGAGCAGTACTTC.

The gene calls are TRBV5-4 and TRBJ1-5, with a tentative D call TRBD1 (6 bases). V shed 0 bases and J shed 3 bases, with 7 bases lying between them. The CDR3 totals 14 residues. Per the germline V gene, CDR1 is SGHNT and CDR2 is YYREEE (reference sequence). CDR3 DNA sequence: TGTGCCAGCAGCTTGGGGGGGGCCAATCAGCCCCAGCATTTT. Protein: CASSLGGANQPQHF.

V usage is TRBV5-1 and J usage is TRBJ2-1; D possibly corresponds to TRBD1 (6 bases). The CDR3 has 15 amino acids. The ends were cut back, 1 base at V and 6 bases at J, with 14 bases in the middle. Per the germline V gene, CDR1 is SGHRS and CDR2 is YFSETQ. CDR3 DNA sequence: TGCGCCAGCAGCTTGAGGCAGGGGCTCGGCAATGAGCAGTTCTTC. It codes for CASSLRQGLGNEQFF. Complete variable domain (other parts from reference TRBV5-1 and TRBJ2-1): KAGVTQTPRYLIKTRGQQVTLSCSPISGHRSVSWYQQTPGQGLQFLFEYFSETQRNKGNFPGRFSGRQFSNSRSEMNVSTLELGDSALYLCASSLRQGLGNEQFFGPGTRLTVL.

CDR3 sequence (DNA): TGTGCCAGCAGTGACGGACAGGGCTCCTACGAGCAGTACTTC. As protein: CASSDGQGSYEQYF. The chain joins TRBV2 to TRBJ2-7; 8 bases are a match to TRBD1. Trimming cost V 3 bases and J 0 bases; bases outside gene matches: 1. The CDR3 covers 14 residues. Germline CDR1 reads SNHLY; CDR2 reads FYNNEI. Drawing the rest from reference TRBV2 and TRBJ2-7, the complete variable domain is EPEVTQTPSHQVTQMGQEVILRCVPISNHLYFYWYRQILGQKVEFLVSFYNNEISEKSEIFDDQFSVERPDGSNFTLKIRSTKLEDSAMYFCASSDGQGSYEQYFGPGTRLTVT.

This rearrangement joins TRBV27 to TRBJ1-5; D might be TRBD1 (6 bases). Germline V lookup: CDR1 MNHEY, CDR2 SMNVEV (reference sequence). The CDR3 length is 15 residues. V dropped 5 bases and J dropped 1 base, with 12 bases sitting between them. The CDR3 bases are TGTGCCAGCAGTCCCCACAGGGAAAGCAATCAGCCCCAGCATTTT. Amino acid sequence: CASSPHRESNQPQHF.

As to this clone: An end of the junction does not agree with germline; a read error may underlie this. The chain is built from TRBV5-4 and TRBJ2-1, with TRBD2 matching over 8 bases. This CDR3 contains 15 residues. The V gene's germline CDR1 is SGHNT and CDR2 YYREEE (reference sequence). CDR3 in amino acids: CASSLDGTRLNEQFF. CDR3 bases: TGTGCCAGCAGCTTGGACGGGACTAGACTCAATGAGCAATTCTTC. Full variable domain (remainder filled in from reference TRBV5-4 and TRBJ2-1): ETGVTQSPTHLIKTRGQQVTLRCSSQSGHNTVSWYQQALGQGPQFIFQYYREEENGRGNFPPRFSGLQFPNYSSELNVNALELDDSALYLCASSLDGTRLNEQFFGPGTRLTVL.

This clone was seen only a few times. This sequence joins TRBV7-9 and TRBJ1-5; D gene unclear. V lost 5 bases to trimming and J lost 6 bases, with 11 bases between them. This CDR3 spans 13 amino acids. Germline V CDR1 and CDR2: SEHNR, FQNEAQ (reference sequence). The chain's CDR3 is CASSDHASQPQHF. DNA for the CDR3: TGTGCCAGCAGCGACCATGCGAGTCAGCCCCAGCATTTT.

J is TRBJ1-1 and V is TRBV5-1; D is perhaps TRBD1 (5 bases). The germline CDR1 and CDR2 sequences are SGHRS and YFSETQ. V was clipped by 2 bases and J by 5 bases, with 16 bases between them. The CDR3 covers 15 residues. CDR3 nucleotide sequence: TGCGCCAGCAGCTTTGGGGTTGGGGGGTTGACTGAAGCTTTCTTT. Protein sequence: CASSFGVGGLTEAFF.

The chain is built from TRBV5-1 and TRBJ2-7; D assignment may be TRBD1 or TRBD2 (7 bases each). The CDR3 totals 15 residues. Trimming shortened V by 4 bases and J by 7 bases, and 21 bases separated the two germline ends. CDR1 is SGHRS and CDR2 is YFSETQ in the germline V gene. This CDR3 reads CASSTRAGGLKEQYF. The CDR3 DNA sequence: TGCGCCAGCAGCACCCGGGCAGGGGGACTAAAGGAGCAGTACTTC.

This clone was seen a handful of times. A read error may produce the germline difference seen at one junction end. J is TRBJ2-3 and V is TRBV2; TRBD2 matches at 7 bases. Germline CDR1 and CDR2: SNHLY and FYNNEI. The CDR3 covers 16 residues. The CDR3 here is CASSESASGSIDTQYF. Written as DNA, the CDR3 is TGTGCCAGCAGTGAATCGGCTAGCGGAAGCATAGATACGCAGTATTTT.

The chain carries TRBV6-4 and TRBJ1-1; D ambiguous. CDR3 length equals 13 residues. The V end was cut by 2 bases, the J end by 3 bases, with 7 bases between. Germline loops: CDR1 MRHNA, CDR2 SNTAGT. The CDR3 spells CASSDRRDTEAFF. CDR3 bases: TGTGCCAGCAGTGACAGGAGGGACACTGAAGCTTTCTTT.

The chain recombines TRBV14 with TRBJ2-1; tentative D call: TRBD2 (5 bases). Germline V gene lookup returns CDR1 SGHDN and CDR2 FVKESK. The CDR3 runs to 12 residues. Between the trimmed V and J ends, which lost 4 bases and 8 bases, there was a span of 9 bases. The CDR3 nucleotides are TGTGCCAGCAGCCCGGGGTCGTATGAGCAGTTCTTC. It yields the protein CASSPGSYEQFF. Looking up the rest from reference TRBV14 and TRBJ2-1 gives the full variable domain: EAGVTQFPSHSVIEKGQTVTLRCDPISGHDNLYWYRRVMGKEIKFLLHFVKESKQDESGMPNNRFLAERTGGTYSTLKVQPAELEDSGVYFCASSPGSYEQFFGPGTRLTVL.

The V gene is TRBV10-3, the J gene TRBJ2-5; 15 nucleotides align to TRBD2. Germline lookup yields CDR1 ENHRY and CDR2 SYGVKD. The J segment lost 4 bases and the V segment lost 4 bases, leaving 1 base of the junction unmatched. CDR3 length equals 15 residues. The DNA of the CDR3 is TGTGCCATCAGTGGGGGACTAGCGGGGGGAGAGACCCAGTACTTC. It yields the protein CAISGGLAGGETQYF.